The rows below give T cell receptor beta chains drawn from one sample of a study of blood T cells in healthy people across ages. One entry per CDR3 protein, called by TCRdb with MiXCR from the 5' RACE reads. The sample includes 1 million or so distinct CDR3 sequences, 20% to 25% of them seen just once. Another study also made use of these data, one on T cells of mothers and their children.

The sample consisted of blood. The source of these receptors is a girl aged 2 to 9 in good health. CDR3s leave out the opening cysteine and the closing phenylalanine or tryptophan.

v_gene | CDR3aa
TRBV5-4 | ASRFGTINTGELF
TRBV2 | ASSGQVFSSDQY
TRBV6-1 | ASSEMAGYEQY
TRBV24-1 | ATSDSSQGETQY
TRBV2 | ASMGLRAEAF
TRBV20-1 | SAPLIPSLAPNEQF
TRBV29-1 | SVEDRSGQARGEFQETQY
TRBV20-1 | RARGETYEQY
TRBV28 | ASSSGGTNEQF
TRBV28 | ASSFRVLENEQY
TRBV29-1 | SVEARVANTEAF
TRBV4-1 | VSSQDEWGNAEAF
TRBV5-6 | ASSSLHQGGETQY
TRBV28 | ASSPRTSLGTQY
TRBV20-1 | SARDGVDNEQF
TRBV9 | ASSVNHAGGGTEAF
TRBV20-1 | SAREGALLSREQY
TRBV29-1 | SVEQLYEQY
TRBV10-3 | AISRDANEKLF
TRBV12-3/TRBV12-4 | ASSRDGQQTQY
TRBV29-1 | SVVRLLAKNIQY
TRBV7-9 | ASSSSWTGNSYEQY
TRBV12-3/TRBV12-4 | ASSLRGGDADTQY
TRBV20-1 | SAREQGVAKNIQY
TRBV3-1 | ASSQYDEAF
TRBV7-2 | ASSLLDTTSYGYT
TRBV10-2 | ASRQLSQETQY
TRBV7-9 | ASSSSRDRDSYEQY
TRBV6-2/TRBV6-3 | ASSLDRERGQGYEQY
TRBV28 | ASSFGGINQPQH
TRBV29-1 | SVDEGAAVGEKLF
TRBV18 | ASSPRRLGAYYQETQY
TRBV27 | ASSWTRYSAYEQY
TRBV12-3/TRBV12-4 | ASRRPGRKAYGYT
TRBV25-1 | ASSDGHRDRKH
TRBV7-9 | ASSLGQGASSQY
TRBV7-8 | ASIPSGTNTGELF
TRBV4-3 | ASSQLRQAWYEQY
TRBV6-2/TRBV6-3 | ASSEFTGRGYT
TRBV5-6 | ASSLLLTGYEQY
TRBV28 | ASSFPRLGNNEQF
TRBV10-3 | AISGQQQETQY
TRBV7-2 | ASSLASGTYTEAF
TRBV27 | ASRATQTGSYYQETQY
TRBV5-6 | ASSPPTGEGYGYT
TRBV29-1 | SVEDGDGQYQETQY
TRBV24-1 | ATRGTGADTQY